These 25 T cell receptor beta chains came from one sample sequenced in a study of blood T cell repertoires in COVID-19. Sequencing was performed with immunoSEQ multiplex PCR; in TCRdb, only in-frame clones are kept and a portion is missing. The sample has 85,000 to 120,000 clones; 60% to 80% are singletons. What was sequenced was peripheral blood. The source is a human donor with acute or convalescent COVID-19. The donor label of this sample is uncertain.

This clone came up once. The chain employs TRBV3-1 (or the pseudogene TRBV3-2) and TRBJ1-3; 7 positions match TRBD1. This CDR3 comprises 13 residues. Losses at the gene ends were 6 bases for V and 3 bases for J; bases not matched to a gene: 2. The germline CDR1 and CDR2 sequences are LGHDT and YNNKEL (reference sequence). The CDR3 bases are TGTGCCAGCAGGAGGACAGGTGGAAACACCATATATTTT. Translating gives CASRRTGGNTIYF.

This chain connects TRBV7-3 to TRBJ2-1; 8 positions agree with TRBD1. The CDR3 runs 17 residues. The germline V gene has CDR1 SGHTA and CDR2 FQGTGA. J gave up 4 bases and V 5 bases, and 13 bases lay outside the gene matches. This CDR3 reads CASSPNNRGFAYNEQFF. The CDR3 DNA follows: TGTGCCAGCAGCCCAAATAACAGGGGGTTCGCTTACAATGAGCAGTTCTTC.

This clone was detected a few times. This chain connects TRBV4-1 to TRBJ1-1; D uncertain. Germline assignment: CDR1 MGHRA and CDR2 YSYEKL. Trimming left V 1 base short and J 4 bases short, with 7 bases between. The CDR3 is 13 amino acids. The CDR3 region has the DNA TGCGCCAGCAGCCAAGGAGCCCCCACTGAAGCTTTCTTT. It yields the protein CASSQGAPTEAFF.

The chain employs TRBV4-2 and TRBJ1-1; no firm D call. Trimming shortened V by 0 bases and J by 10 bases, and 15 bases separated the two germline ends. This CDR3 is built from 14 residues. In germline, CDR1 is LGHNA, CDR2 YNFKEQ. In DNA form, the CDR3 reads TGTGCCAGCAGCCAAGATGGTAGAGAGGCTCGAGCTTTCTTT. Residues: CASSQDGREARAFF.

The V and J genes are TRBV11-2 and TRBJ2-7; 9 nucleotides align to TRBD2. The J segment lost 3 bases and the V segment lost 3 bases, leaving 6 bases of the junction unmatched. The CDR3 is made up of 15 amino acids. The germline gives CDR1 SGHAT, CDR2 FQNNGV. The CDR3 region is CASSFWPSGDYEQYF. CDR3 nucleotide sequence: TGTGCCAGCAGCTTTTGGCCTAGCGGGGACTACGAGCAGTACTTC.

The V and J genes are TRBV5-4 and TRBJ1-2; maybe TRBD1 (5 bases). The germline V and J ends were trimmed by 0 bases and 5 bases, with 20 bases remaining between them. Germline loops: CDR1 SGHNT, CDR2 YYREEE (reference sequence). CDR3 length equals 17 residues. The CDR3 sequence is CASSLGGGRDLKYGYTF. DNA for the CDR3: TGTGCCAGCAGCTTGGGGGGTGGGAGGGACCTTAAGTATGGCTACACCTTC.

This chain connects TRBV19 to TRBJ2-6, with 8 nucleotides matching TRBD2. V lost 8 bases and J lost 2; bases outside the gene matches: 5. Germline CDR1 is LNHDA and CDR2 is SQIVND (reference sequence). CDR3 length equals 15 residues. The CDR3 sequence: CASAGGFPGANVLTF. CDR3 coding DNA: TGTGCCAGTGCGGGGGGCTTTCCTGGGGCCAACGTCCTGACTTTC.

This chain connects TRBV27 to TRBJ1-1, with D unresolved. The CDR3 extends over 14 amino acids. The germline CDR1 and CDR2 sequences are MNHEY and SMNVEV (reference sequence). V was trimmed by 1 base and J by 4 bases, leaving 10 bases between them. The CDR3 sequence: CASSLFPVITEAFF. As DNA, the CDR3 is TGTGCCAGCAGTTTATTTCCAGTAATCACTGAAGCTTTCTTT.

The chain is built from TRBV19 and TRBJ2-3; D remains ambiguous. The germline CDR1 and CDR2 sequences are LNHDA and SQIVND (reference sequence). V gave up 3 bases and J gave up 1 base, with 8 bases separating them. The CDR3 covers 14 residues. CDR3 nucleotides: TGTGCCAGTAGTATGGCCCCAGGCACAGATACGCAGTATTTT. Translation gives CASSMAPGTDTQYF.

The chain carries TRBV15 and TRBJ2-5; D gene ambiguous. Germline V CDR1 and CDR2: LNHNV, YYDKDF (reference sequence). V lost 6 bases and J lost 7, with 15 bases in between. The CDR3 length is 13 residues. Here the CDR3 reads CATSVTQGGTQYF. The CDR3 DNA sequence: TGTGCCACCAGTGTGACCCAAGGCGGGACCCAGTACTTC.

This clone was found a few times. The rearrangement joins TRBV12-5 to TRBJ2-7; D not certain. The CDR3 totals 13 residues. V was trimmed by 9 bases and J by 2 bases, leaving 14 bases between them. Germline assignment: CDR1 LGHNT and CDR2 FRNRAP. CDR3 coding DNA: TGTGCTAGCAAGACAATGAACGCCTACGAGCAGTACTTC. It specifies CASKTMNAYEQYF. Variable domain in full (rest from reference TRBV12-5 and TRBJ2-7): DARVTQTPRHKVTEMGQEVTMRCQPILGHNTVFWYRQTMMQGLELLAYFRNRAPLDDSGMPKDRFSAEMPDATLATLKIQPSEPRDSAVYFCASKTMNAYEQYFGPGTRLTVT.

The V gene is TRBV25-1, the J gene TRBJ2-3; perhaps TRBD1 as D (6 bases). This CDR3 has 14 residues. Trimming took 6 bases from V and 0 from J, leaving 10 bases between them. CDR1 and CDR2 (germline): MGHDK, SYGVNS. The CDR3 loop reads CASSWTASTDTQYF. The CDR3 region has the DNA TGTGCCAGCAGCTGGACAGCTAGCACAGATACGCAGTATTTT. The full variable domain, with the rest looked up from reference TRBV25-1 and TRBJ2-3, is EADIYQTPRYLVIGTGKKITLECSQTMGHDKMYWYQQDPGMELHLIHYSYGVNSTEKGDLSSESTVSRIRTEHFPLTLESARPSHTSQYLCASSWTASTDTQYFGPGTRLTVL.

The chain combines TRBV7-3 with TRBJ1-5, with 9 bases aligning to TRBD1. The CDR3 has 17 residues. CDR1 is SGHTA, CDR2 FQGTGA, per germline. Trimming cost V 5 bases and J 2 bases; bases outside gene matches: 10. The CDR3 loop is CASSPGQGNGGNQPQHF. In DNA, the CDR3 is TGTGCCAGCAGCCCGGGACAGGGAAACGGGGGCAATCAGCCCCAGCATTTT.

The chain links TRBV5-1 to TRBJ2-2; D gene unclear. V shed 0 bases and J shed 0 bases, with 6 bases lying between them. This CDR3 comprises 15 residues. From germline, CDR1 is SGHRS and CDR2 YFSETQ. In nucleotides, the CDR3 is TGCGCCAGCAGCTTGGGGCTCACGAACACCGGGGAGCTGTTTTTT. Its translation: CASSLGLTNTGELFF.

The chain recombines TRBV30 with TRBJ1-5; 7 bases match TRBD1. The V gene's germline CDR1 is GTSNPN and CDR2 SVGIG (reference sequence). This CDR3 has 14 residues. V lost 1 base to trimming and J lost 6 bases; unmatched junction nucleotides: 6. The CDR3 DNA is TGTGCCTGGAGTGGACAGGGCAGGATTCAGCCCCAGCATTTT. Encoded protein: CAWSGQGRIQPQHF.

The chain uses TRBV6-6 and TRBJ1-2, with unresolved D. V was shortened by 5 bases and J by 1 base, with 5 bases between the two germline ends. This CDR3 is 12 amino acids long. The germline V gene encodes CDR1 MNHNY and CDR2 SVGAGI (reference sequence). CDR3 DNA sequence: TGTGCCAGCAGTGGAGATAACTATGGCTACACCTTC. Its translation is CASSGDNYGYTF.

This clone was found a few times. The chain links TRBV11-2 to TRBJ2-7; the match to TRBD1 covers 7 bases. Germline V gives CDR1 SGHAT, CDR2 FQNNGV. Trimming cost V 4 bases and J 2 bases; bases outside gene matches: 5. This CDR3 has 14 amino acids. CDR3: CASSWGQPPYEQYF. CDR3 sequence (DNA): TGTGCCAGCAGCTGGGGACAGCCTCCCTACGAGCAGTACTTC.

V is TRBV29-1 and J is TRBJ1-3, with 8 bases lining up with TRBD1. Trimming removed 7 bases from V and 1 base from J; junction bases left unmatched: 3. The CDR3 has 13 residues. Germline assignment: CDR1 SQVTM and CDR2 ANQGSEA. The CDR3 nucleotides read TGCAGCGGCAGGGGGCAGTCTGGAAACACCATATATTTT. The encoded protein is CSGRGQSGNTIYF.

This sequence joins TRBV6-5 and TRBJ2-4; TRBD2 matches at 8 bases. Per the germline V gene, CDR1 is MNHEY and CDR2 is SVGAGI. The length of the CDR3 is 14 residues. J gave up 2 bases and V 4 bases, and 1 base lay outside the gene matches. The CDR3 region is CASSSGGTKNIQYF. Here the CDR3 DNA reads TGTGCCAGCAGTTCGGGGGGGACCAAAAACATTCAGTACTTC.

V usage is TRBV6-5 and J usage is TRBJ2-3; 12 bases are shared with TRBD2. The CDR3 runs to 15 residues. CDR1 is MNHEY and CDR2 is SVGAGI in the germline V gene. Trimming at V came to 7 bases and at J to 6 bases, leaving 8 bases not matched to a gene. The CDR3 reads CASNGLAGMGDTQYF. CDR3 in DNA: TGTGCCAGCAATGGACTAGCGGGGATGGGGGATACGCAGTATTTT.

V gene TRBV5-1 combines with J gene TRBJ1-2, with TRBD1 matching over 7 bases. V trimming: 4 bases; J trimming: 2 bases; junction bases outside the gene matches: 5. The CDR3 has 14 residues. The germline gives CDR1 SGHRS, CDR2 YFSETQ. The CDR3 region has the DNA TGCGCCAGCAGCACAGACAGGGCGAACTATGGCTACACCTTC. This sequence encodes CASSTDRANYGYTF.

The chain carries TRBV29-1 and TRBJ2-2, with D perhaps matching TRBD1 (5 bases). Trimming took off 4 bases at V and 5 bases at J, with 11 bases between the two ends. Germline CDR1 SQVTM, CDR2 ANQGSEA. CDR3 size: 13 residues. Here the CDR3 DNA reads TGCAGCGTTGGACAGACAGCAACCGGGGAGCTGTTTTTT. Its translation: CSVGQTATGELFF.

The chain carries TRBV29-1 and TRBJ2-5; 11 positions agree with TRBD2. Germline-derived CDR1 and CDR2 are SQVTM and ANQGSEA. The V gene end was trimmed by 3 bases and the J gene end by 5 bases; junction bases not matched to a gene: 5. The CDR3 contains 14 residues. The CDR3 here is CSVESSGGAETQYF. In DNA, the CDR3 is TGCAGCGTTGAGAGTAGCGGGGGGGCGGAGACCCAGTACTTC.

This clone has just a few counts. V and J are TRBV6-1 and TRBJ2-2; 9 bases agree with TRBD2. The trim removed 2 bases at V and 3 bases at J, leaving 1 base unmatched. The CDR3 is 15 residues long. The germline gives CDR1 MNHNS, CDR2 SASEGT. CDR3 DNA: TGTGCCAGCAGTGAATCTAGCGGGGACACCGGGGAGCTGTTTTTT. Translating it yields CASSESSGDTGELFF.

The rearrangement joins TRBV5-4 to TRBJ2-6, with a possible D match to TRBD1 (6 bases). This CDR3 comprises 14 residues. Trimming took 3 bases from V and 4 from J, leaving 8 bases between them. Germline assignment: CDR1 SGHNT and CDR2 YYREEE (reference sequence). The CDR3 DNA follows: TGTGCCAGCAGCTCAGGGGCGGGGGCCAACGTCCTGACTTTC. Encoded protein: CASSSGAGANVLTF.